These 29 T cell receptor beta chains were sequenced from one sample in a study of T cell responses to AZD1222 COVID-19 vaccine. The protocol was immunoSEQ multiplex PCR, while the TCRdb copy is restricted to in-frame clones and leaves out a portion. The sample has about 140,000 clones, around 88% seen once. Source: peripheral blood, taken on day 0 of AZD1222 vaccination. The receptors stem from an adult in good health.

This clone was seen just once. The chain links TRBV11-2 to TRBJ1-4, with D unresolved. V dropped 6 bases and J dropped 0 bases, with 5 bases sitting between them. Germline values: CDR1 SGHAT, CDR2 FQNNGV. The CDR3 runs to 13 residues. CDR3 protein: CASSRATNEKLFF. Written as DNA, the CDR3 is TGTGCCAGCAGTCGGGCAACTAATGAAAAACTGTTTTTT.

The chain is built from TRBV6-4 and TRBJ1-4, with 9 bases fitting TRBD1. The CDR3 runs to 17 residues. CDR1 is MRHNA, CDR2 SNTAGT, per germline. CDR3 residues: CGGGTGQVPATNEKLFF. The CDR3 DNA follows: TGTGGAGGGGGGACAGGGCAGGTCCCGGCAACTAATGAAAAACTGTTTTTT.

V and J are TRBV7-6 and TRBJ1-3; no clear D gene. The V end was cut by 5 bases, the J end by 0 bases, with 11 bases between. The CDR3 has 15 amino acids. Germline loops: CDR1 SGHVS, CDR2 FNYEAQ. In DNA, the CDR3 is TGTGCCAGCAGCCCAGAGGGCCGCTCTGGAAACACCATATATTTT. Protein product: CASSPEGRSGNTIYF.

The chain has TRBV18 and TRBJ2-7; TRBD1 aligns across 8 bases. There are 14 residues in the CDR3. Per germline, CDR1 KGHSH and CDR2 LQKENI. V gave up 2 bases and J gave up 1 base; unmatched junction bases: 1. The CDR3 DNA is TGTGCCAGCTCACCAGGACAGGGTTCCTACGAGCAGTACTTC. Protein sequence: CASSPGQGSYEQYF. Looking up the rest from reference TRBV18 and TRBJ2-7 gives the full variable domain: NAGVMQNPRHLVRRRGQEARLRCSPMKGHSHVYWYRQLPEEGLKFMVYLQKENIIDESGMPKERFSAEFPKEGPSILRIQQVVRGDSAAYFCASSPGQGSYEQYFGPGTRLTVT.

The rearrangement links TRBV3-1 (or the pseudogene TRBV3-2) to TRBJ1-1; D remains ambiguous. The V end lost 5 bases, the J end lost 0 bases, and 10 bases lay between the germline ends. Germline assignment: CDR1 LGHDT and CDR2 YNNKEL (reference sequence). CDR3 length: 14 amino acids. The CDR3 loop is CASSDPPVNTEAFF. DNA of the CDR3: TGTGCCAGCAGCGATCCCCCGGTGAACACTGAAGCTTTCTTT.

In this sample, this clone turned up once. The genes are TRBV30 and TRBJ2-1, with D unclear. Trimming removed 1 base at V and 5 bases at J, with 9 bases between. CDR3 length equals 13 residues. Germline values: CDR1 GTSNPN, CDR2 SVGIG (reference sequence). Here the CDR3 reads CAWSASENNEQFF. The CDR3 nucleotides are TGTGCCTGGAGTGCCAGCGAGAACAATGAGCAGTTCTTC.

Regarding this clone: One junction end disagrees with the germline gene, perhaps due to a read error. The chain employs TRBV27 and TRBJ1-6; D gene uncertain. The CDR3 extends over 13 amino acids. The V gene's germline CDR1 is MNHEY and CDR2 SMNVEV (reference sequence). This CDR3 reads CASSLGPNSPLHF. The CDR3 nucleotides are TGTGCCAGCAGTTTAGGGCCAAATTCCCCCCTCCACTTT.

The chain links TRBV3-1 (or the pseudogene TRBV3-2) to TRBJ1-1, with D maybe TRBD1 (5 bases). CDR3 length equals 14 residues. Trimming took 0 bases from V and 5 from J, leaving 10 bases between them. The germline gives CDR1 LGHDT, CDR2 YNNKEL (reference sequence). The CDR3 bases are TGTGCCAGCAGCCAAGATGCCCGGGGGACTGAAGCTTTCTTT. Its protein product is CASSQDARGTEAFF.

The sample holds a few counts of this clone. This chain joins TRBV6-5 and TRBJ1-6; 7 bases are shared with TRBD1. Trimming removed 2 bases from V and 7 bases from J; junction bases left unmatched: 5. The CDR3 consists of 15 residues. In germline, CDR1 is MNHEY, CDR2 SVGAGI. The CDR3 sequence is CASSYGDRPNSPLHF. CDR3 sequence (DNA): TGTGCCAGCAGTTACGGGGACAGACCAAATTCACCCCTCCACTTT.

This clone was detected a few times. The chain uses TRBV10-1 and TRBJ1-1; weak D call: TRBD1 (5 bases). Germline CDR1 reads WNHNN; CDR2 reads SYGVQD (reference sequence). CDR3 size: 14 residues. V shed 3 bases and J shed 5 bases, with 13 bases lying between them. CDR3 nucleotides: TGCGCCAGCAGTGAATGGGGAGAGGGGACTGAAGCTTTCTTT. It encodes CASSEWGEGTEAFF.

This clone came up a few times. The chain employs TRBV28 and TRBJ2-7, with 12 bases lining up with TRBD2. V was clipped by 3 bases and J by 1 base; unmatched bases: 4. CDR1 and CDR2 (germline): MDHEN, SYDVKM. The CDR3 sequence is 16 residues long. This chain's CDR3 is CASSFIGLAGSYEQYF. In DNA form, the CDR3 reads TGTGCCAGCAGTTTTATTGGACTAGCGGGATCCTACGAGCAGTACTTC. Looking up the rest from reference TRBV28 and TRBJ2-7 gives the full variable domain: DVKVTQSSRYLVKRTGEKVFLECVQDMDHENMFWYRQDPGLGLRLIYFSYDVKMKEKGDIPEGYSVSREKKERFSLILESASTNQTSMYLCASSFIGLAGSYEQYFGPGTRLTVT.

The rearrangement uses TRBV10-3 and TRBJ1-5, with 9 bases identical to TRBD1. The V and J ends lost 2 bases and 5 bases, in that order; junction bases with no gene match: 4. This CDR3 is built from 15 residues. Germline CDR1 reads ENHRY; CDR2 reads SYGVKD. This chain's CDR3 is CAISEGDRADQPQHF. Here the CDR3 DNA reads TGTGCCATCAGTGAGGGGGACAGGGCAGATCAGCCCCAGCATTTT.

This sequence joins TRBV6-2 or TRBV6-3 and TRBJ2-1, with 13 bases fitting TRBD2. The CDR3 contains 13 residues. J was trimmed by 15 bases and V by 3 bases; bases with no gene match: 5. Germline CDR1 MNHEY, CDR2 SVGEGT. CDR3 DNA sequence: TGTGCCAGCAGTTATGGACTAGCGGGAGATCGGTTCTTC. This encodes CASSYGLAGDRFF.

This chain uses TRBV28 with TRBJ1-5; 9 positions agree with TRBD1. The germline V gene has CDR1 MDHEN and CDR2 SYDVKM. CDR3 size: 16 residues. V was clipped by 5 bases and J by 5 bases; unmatched bases: 10. CDR3 amino acids: CASSRPGQGFDQPQHF. In nucleotides, the CDR3 is TGTGCCAGCAGTCGCCCGGGACAGGGATTTGATCAGCCCCAGCATTTT.

This clone was observed once. J is TRBJ1-1 and V is TRBV2; D uncertain. CDR3 length equals 11 residues. Trimming removed 6 bases at V and 7 bases at J, with 9 bases between. Germline V gene lookup returns CDR1 SNHLY and CDR2 FYNNEI. CDR3 nucleotide sequence: TGTGCCAGCAGACCGGACGGTGAAGCTTTCTTT. It yields the protein CASRPDGEAFF.

The chain recombines TRBV6-5 with TRBJ1-1; TRBD1 matches 8 bases. V was clipped by 2 bases and J by 9 bases; unmatched bases: 8. Germline V gives CDR1 MNHEY, CDR2 SVGAGI. This CDR3 region has 14 residues. CDR3 nucleotides: TGTGCCAGCAGTTACCCAGGGGGCGAGCTTCAAGCTTTCTTT. Encoded protein: CASSYPGGELQAFF.

This clone was seen a single time. The chain links TRBV6-5 to TRBJ2-3; D unresolved. Trimming removed 0 bases at V and 4 bases at J, with 14 bases between. The CDR3 sequence is 16 residues long. The V gene's germline CDR1 is MNHEY and CDR2 SVGAGI. The CDR3 nucleotides are TGTGCCAGCAGTTACTCAGGAGACCACGGGCCAGATACGCAGTATTTT. Translated: CASSYSGDHGPDTQYF.

The rearrangement links TRBV29-1 to TRBJ2-1; tentatively, D is TRBD2 (5 bases). Trimming cost V 1 base and J 5 bases, with 24 bases left between them. Germline-derived CDR1 and CDR2 are SQVTM and ANQGSEA. The length of the CDR3 is 18 residues. Here the CDR3 reads CSVEGDIDNGISDNEQFF. DNA for the CDR3: TGCAGCGTTGAAGGAGATATAGATAACGGGATTAGCGACAATGAGCAGTTCTTC.

V is TRBV12-3 or TRBV12-4 and J is TRBJ1-1, with a tentative D call TRBD1 (6 bases). The CDR3 consists of 13 residues. V was trimmed by 1 base and J by 11 bases, leaving 14 bases between them. CDR3 sequence (DNA): TGTGCCAGCAGTTTAGGAACAGGGATGGTCGCTTTCTTT. Encoded protein: CASSLGTGMVAFF.

The chain has TRBV28 and TRBJ1-2, with TRBD1 as a possible D gene (6 bases). The CDR3 is made up of 14 amino acids. Trimming took off 3 bases at V and 8 bases at J, with 16 bases between the two ends. CDR1 MDHEN and CDR2 SYDVKM come from the germline V gene. CDR3 protein: CASSFWGGVSGYTF. The CDR3 coding sequence is TGTGCCAGCAGTTTTTGGGGGGGCGTGAGCGGCTACACCTTC.

This rearrangement joins TRBV29-1 to TRBJ2-2, with 7 bases matching TRBD1. CDR3 size: 13 residues. Unmatched junction bases numbered 7, after V lost 7 bases and J lost 5 bases. Germline lookup yields CDR1 SQVTM and CDR2 ANQGSEA. In DNA form, the CDR3 reads TGCAGCGCCACCTCGACAGGGACCGGGGAGCTGTTTTTT. It specifies CSATSTGTGELFF.

The chain links TRBV5-5 to TRBJ2-7; D assignment may be TRBD1 or TRBD2 (5 bases each). Germline V CDR1 and CDR2: SGHKS, YYEKEE (reference sequence). The CDR3 runs to 15 residues. The V end lost 4 bases, the J end lost 2 bases, and 16 bases lay between the germline ends. In DNA, the CDR3 is TGTGCCAGCAGCGGAACCGGGACGGCTGCCTACGAGCAGTACTTC. This gives the protein CASSGTGTAAYEQYF.

The CDR3 loop reads CASSQERSRSSYNEQFF. The CDR3 DNA sequence: TGCGCCAGCAGCCAAGAACGGTCCCGGAGCTCCTACAATGAGCAGTTCTTC. V and J are TRBV4-1 and TRBJ2-1; D gene ambiguous. The CDR3 covers 17 residues. CDR1 is MGHRA, CDR2 YSYEKL, per germline. V lost 0 bases and J lost 0, with 12 bases in between.

V is TRBV7-2 and J is TRBJ2-2; no clear D. The CDR3 spans 12 residues. CDR1 and CDR2 from the germline V gene are SGHTA and FQGNSA. Trimming took off 6 bases at V and 8 bases at J, with 10 bases between the two ends. The CDR3 here is CASSPPRGELFF. The CDR3 DNA is TGTGCCAGCAGTCCCCCTCGGGGGGAGCTGTTTTTT.

The chain combines TRBV4-1 with TRBJ2-1; TRBD2 agrees at 9 bases. This CDR3 comprises 16 residues. Germline CDR1 reads MGHRA; CDR2 reads YSYEKL. V shed 1 base, J shed 2 bases, and the junction held 3 bases outside the gene matches. The CDR3, as DNA: TGCGCCAGCAGCCAAGTTAGCGGGAGCGCCTACAATGAGCAGTTCTTC. This gives the protein CASSQVSGSAYNEQFF.

V gene TRBV3-1 (or the pseudogene TRBV3-2) combines with J gene TRBJ1-1; possibly TRBD1 for D (5 bases). The CDR3 has 14 residues. Germline lookup yields CDR1 LGHDT and CDR2 YNNKEL (reference sequence). V lost 5 bases and J 0 bases, leaving 10 bases between the germline ends. For the CDR3, the DNA is TGTGCCAGCAGCTCCCGGGGCCTGAACACTGAAGCTTTCTTT. Translating gives CASSSRGLNTEAFF.

V usage is TRBV6-2 or TRBV6-3 and J usage is TRBJ1-3; no firm D call. Germline V gene data show CDR1 as MNHEY and CDR2 as SVGEGT. With 4 bases removed from V and 6 bases from J, the gap between germline ends came to 7 bases. CDR3 length: 12 residues. CDR3 loop: CASSSMTNTIYF. Written as DNA, the CDR3 is TGTGCCAGCAGTTCGATGACAAACACCATATATTTT.

V and J are TRBV3-1 (or the pseudogene TRBV3-2) and TRBJ2-3, with D perhaps TRBD1 (6 bases). The germline V gene has CDR1 LGHDT and CDR2 YNNKEL (reference sequence). V lost 4 bases, J lost 2 bases, and 10 bases lay in between. The CDR3 runs 14 residues. CDR3 coding DNA: TGTGCCAGCAGCCGGGACACAAACACAGATACGCAGTATTTT. It yields the protein CASSRDTNTDTQYF.

This sequence joins TRBV3-1 (or the pseudogene TRBV3-2) and TRBJ1-6; D call uncertain. Between the trimmed V and J ends, which lost 4 bases and 8 bases, there was a span of 12 bases. Germline CDR1 and CDR2: LGHDT and YNNKEL (reference sequence). This CDR3 has 14 residues. The CDR3 region is CASSPHRPDSPLHF. The DNA for the CDR3 is TGTGCCAGCAGCCCGCATCGACCAGATTCACCCCTCCACTTT.